The rows below give T cell receptor beta chains drawn from one sample of a study of shared clonotypes between healthy human individuals. Repertoires were generated with immunoSEQ multiplex PCR, while TCRdb's copy carries only in-frame clones and drops some. Seen here are under 2.5 million clones, less than 95% observed once, and the top ten hold around 0.35%. The sample taken for sequencing was naive CD4+ T cells from PBMCs. The origin of the receptors is a man younger than 35 in good health. Some clones in this sample may be carry-over from other donors' samples. Each CDR3 is given with its conserved first and last residue. A D gene is named only where the DNA matches it firmly. A row's size may be missing; if present it is once, few, many or a size class.

v_call	j_call	clone_size	d_call	cdr3_nt	cdr3_aa
TRBV6-1	TRBJ2-3	NA	NA	TGTGCCAGCATGGCCATAGCGGATACGCAGTATTTT	CASMAIADTQYF
TRBV7-9	TRBJ2-7	NA	TRBD1	TGTGCCGGGGAAAACGGACAGGGGTCCTACGAGCAGTACTTC	CAGENGQGSYEQYF
TRBV18	TRBJ1-6	once	NA	TGTGCCAGCTCGCCGACTCAGAGCTCCTATAATTCACCCCTCCACTTT	CASSPTQSSYNSPLHF
TRBV7-2	TRBJ1-2	NA	NA	TGTGCCAGCAGCCCTGAGTTGACTTATGGCTACACCTTC	CASSPELTYGYTF
TRBV18	TRBJ2-2	NA	NA	TGTGCCAGCTCACGCCCCGCGGAGACCGGGGAGCTGTTTTTT	CASSRPAETGELFF
TRBV9	TRBJ2-5	NA	NA	TGTGCCAGCAGCGTATTGGGGGGGGCTCCAGGAGAGACCCAGTACTTC	CASSVLGGAPGETQYF
TRBV27	TRBJ2-3	NA	TRBD1	TGTGCCAGCAGTTTAACCGGGACAGGGGTGGCAGATACGCAGTATTTT	CASSLTGTGVADTQYF
TRBV7-9	TRBJ1-2	once	TRBD1	TGTGCCAGCAGCCCCTCTAGACAGGGGGCAAACTATGGCTACACCTTC	CASSPSRQGANYGYTF
TRBV5-1	TRBJ2-7	NA	TRBD2	TGCGCCAGCGCTGTGCGGGAGGACTACGAGCAGTACTTC	CASAVREDYEQYF
TRBV5-1	TRBJ2-4	NA	NA	TGCGCCAGCAGGCCCGCCTACACAGGGGAGGGCAAAAACATTCAGTACTTC	CASRPAYTGEGKNIQYF
TRBV11-2	TRBJ2-2	NA	NA	TGTGCCAGCAGCTTAGTTGCGGGGGACATTACCGGGGAGCTGTTTTTT	CASSLVAGDITGELFF
TRBV7-9	TRBJ1-2	NA	NA	TGTGCCAGCAGCTTAGCCTTCGCGCCGGGGGCCTATGGCTACACCTTC	CASSLAFAPGAYGYTF
TRBV2	TRBJ2-3	NA	NA	TGTGCCAGCAGTGAAGGAGGTAGACCTTATACGCAGTATTTT	CASSEGGRPYTQYF
TRBV28	TRBJ2-5	NA	NA	TGTGCCAGCAGTTCACTGATCCAAGAGACCCAGTACTTC	CASSSLIQETQYF
TRBV28	TRBJ1-2	NA	NA	TGTGCCAGCAGTTTGGGGGCTTATGGCTACACCTTC	CASSLGAYGYTF
TRBV19	TRBJ1-2	NA	TRBD1	TGTGCCAGTAGTACCCATGACAGGGTCGGCGGCTACACCTTC	CASSTHDRVGGYTF
TRBV18	TRBJ2-7	NA	NA	TGTGCCAGCTCAGCACAGGGTTGGCCCTACGAGCAGTACTTC	CASSAQGWPYEQYF
TRBV7-3	TRBJ2-1	NA	NA	TGTGCCAGCAGCTTAAATGGCGGCCAGCAGTTCTTC	CASSLNGGQQFF
TRBV7-8	TRBJ1-5	NA	TRBD1	TGTGCCAGCAGCCTAGAGGGACAGGGCAACAATCAGCCCCAGCATTTT	CASSLEGQGNNQPQHF
TRBV10-2	TRBJ2-4	NA	NA	TGCGCCAGCAGTGATTCTTGGAGAGGGATTCAGTACTTC	CASSDSWRGIQYF
TRBV7-2	TRBJ2-1	NA	TRBD2	TGTGCCAGCAGCACAGGGACTAGCAGCTACAATGAGCAGTTCTTC	CASSTGTSSYNEQFF
TRBV19	TRBJ1-5	NA	NA	TGTGCCAGTAGTACCAGCTCGGGGACTATACAGCCCCAGCATTTT	CASSTSSGTIQPQHF
TRBV15	TRBJ2-1	NA	NA	TGTGCCACCAGCAGAATTGGGACACCCCCGGATGAGCAGTTCTTC	CATSRIGTPPDEQFF
TRBV11-1	TRBJ2-7	NA	NA	TGTGCCAGCAGCTTAGCTCCCATCTCCTACGAGCAGTACTTC	CASSLAPISYEQYF
TRBV7-3	TRBJ2-7	NA	TRBD2	TGTGCCAGCAGCTTAATTAGGACTAGCGGAACCTACGAGCAGTACTTC	CASSLIRTSGTYEQYF
TRBV5-1	TRBJ1-2	NA	TRBD1	TGCGCCAGCAGCCAGCAATTTAAACAGGGGGCGGAGGGCTACACCTTC	CASSQQFKQGAEGYTF
TRBV4-1	TRBJ2-3	NA	NA	TGCGCCAGCAGCCAAGTCTGGACAGGCACAGATACGCAGTATTTT	CASSQVWTGTDTQYF
TRBV15	TRBJ2-1	NA	NA	TGTGCCTCGTCCCTCGGCTACAATGAGCAGTTCTTC	CASSLGYNEQFF
TRBV19	TRBJ2-7	NA	TRBD2	TGTGCCAGTAGTAGTTTGGACGGGGGGACCTACGAGCAGTACTTC	CASSSLDGGTYEQYF
TRBV11-3	TRBJ2-3	NA	NA	TGTGCCAGTCAGCGGCGGGGCACAGATACGCAGTATTTT	CASQRRGTDTQYF
TRBV18	TRBJ2-2	NA	NA	TGTGCCAGCTCACCTACGGGACTCTATCTCGGGGAGCTGTTTTTT	CASSPTGLYLGELFF
TRBV6-1	TRBJ2-5	NA	NA	TGTGCCAGCAGCCGCAAGGGAGAGACCCAGTACTTC	CASSRKGETQYF
TRBV18	TRBJ2-5	NA	NA	TGTGCCAGCTCACCACCGTCGGTCCCCCAAGAGACCCAGTACTTC	CASSPPSVPQETQYF
TRBV28	TRBJ1-2	NA	NA	TGTGCCAGCAGGGGGTCGGGGGGGTATGGCTACACCTTC	CASRGSGGYGYTF
TRBV18	TRBJ2-2	NA	NA	TGTGCCAGCTCACCCGCCAGCCCCGGGGAGCTGTTTTTT	CASSPASPGELFF
TRBV6-5	TRBJ1-2	NA	NA	TGTGCCAGCAGGAGGGACCAGGGCTCTGGCTACACCTTC	CASRRDQGSGYTF
TRBV5-1	TRBJ1-2	NA	NA	TGCGCCAGCACCCTTGTGACGGGGGGCGGGCTCGATGGCTACACCTTC	CASTLVTGGGLDGYTF
TRBV7-3	TRBJ2-1	NA	TRBD1	TGTGCCAGCAGCTCGACAGGGGGCGGTGAGCAGTTCTTC	CASSSTGGGEQFF
TRBV7-9	TRBJ1-2	once	NA	TGTGCCAGCAGCTTAGTTGGGCAGGGTAACTATGGCTACACCTTC	CASSLVGQGNYGYTF
TRBV5-4	TRBJ1-2	NA	NA	TGTGCCAGCAGTCCAGGAGAAGTCTATGGCTACACCTTC	CASSPGEVYGYTF
TRBV5-1	TRBJ2-4	NA	NA	TGCGCCAGCAGCTTGACGGCTGGGAACATTCAGTACTTC	CASSLTAGNIQYF
TRBV6-6	TRBJ2-3	NA	TRBD2	TGTGCCAGCAGTGTCCGAGCGGGAAGATTCACAGATACGCAGTATTTT	CASSVRAGRFTDTQYF
TRBV29-1	TRBJ2-7	NA	TRBD2	TGCAGCGTAGAGGGAGGGTTCAACGAGCAGTACTTC	CSVEGGFNEQYF
TRBV29-1	TRBJ2-1	NA	TRBD2	TGCAGCGTTGCTATAGCGGGACGCTCCTACAATGAGCAGTTCTTC	CSVAIAGRSYNEQFF
TRBV11-1	TRBJ2-7	NA	TRBD2	TGTGCCAGCAGCTTAGCGCGGACTAGCGGGTCCTCTTCCGAGCAGTACTTC	CASSLARTSGSSSEQYF
TRBV28	TRBJ2-5	NA	NA	TGTGCCAGCAGTTTACCCCAGACGGAGACCCAGTACTTC	CASSLPQTETQYF
TRBV1	TRBJ2-1	NA	NA	TGCACCAGCAGCCAAGATGACCGGAGCCCTACCTACAATGAGCAGTTCTTC	CTSSQDDRSPTYNEQFF
TRBV4-1	TRBJ2-2	once	NA	TGCGCCAGCGGGGGTTGGACCGGGGAGCTGTTTTTT	CASGGWTGELFF
TRBV28	TRBJ2-1	NA	NA	TGTGCCAGCATGTTACTCCCGAACAATGAGCAGTTCTTC	CASMLLPNNEQFF
TRBV29-1	TRBJ2-2	NA	NA	TGCAGCGTGAGGGCAGCGGATCATAACACCGGGGAGCTGTTTTTT	CSVRAADHNTGELFF